These 20 T cell receptor beta chains were all obtained from the same sample, sequenced in a study of blood T cell repertoires in COVID-19. Profiling relied on immunoSEQ multiplex PCR, and the TCRdb table lists in-frame clones only, not all of them. Among over 85,000 clones listed, 80% to 90% were seen once. The material sequenced was peripheral blood. The receptors stem from a human donor in a cohort sampled during active COVID-19.

V gene TRBV3-1 (or the pseudogene TRBV3-2) combines with J gene TRBJ2-7, with TRBD1 matching 11 bases. The CDR3 is 15 residues long. Per germline, CDR1 LGHDT and CDR2 YNNKEL (reference sequence). J was trimmed by 4 bases and V by 4 bases; bases with no gene match: 6. The DNA for the CDR3 is TGTGCCAGCAGCCCGTGGACAGGGGGCTTGTACGAGCAGTACTTC. Translation gives CASSPWTGGLYEQYF.

The CDR3 DNA reads TGCAGCGCGAGAGTTCCGAACTCCTACGAGCAGTACTTC. It encodes CSARVPNSYEQYF. The chain employs TRBV29-1 and TRBJ2-7; D unresolved. The CDR3 spans 13 residues. CDR1 SQVTM and CDR2 ANQGSEA come from the germline V gene. V shed 7 bases and J shed 0 bases, with 13 bases lying between them.

This chain links TRBV3-1 (or the pseudogene TRBV3-2) with TRBJ1-2, with 10 nucleotides matching TRBD1. The CDR3 sequence is 14 residues long. V gave up 2 bases and J gave up 7 bases; unmatched junction bases: 4. Germline V gene sequence: CDR1 LGHDT, CDR2 YNNKEL (reference sequence). The CDR3 protein is CASSQSTGGLGYTF. CDR3 in DNA: TGTGCCAGCAGCCAATCGACAGGGGGCCTTGGCTACACCTTC.

The chain uses TRBV7-8 and TRBJ2-1; D remains ambiguous. The length of the CDR3 is 15 residues. Germline loops: CDR1 SGHVS, CDR2 FQNEAQ. V was clipped by 1 base and J by 8 bases, with 15 bases between them. CDR3 coding DNA: TGTGCCAGCAGCTTAGTGGCCCCCTGGTCCGATGAGCAGTTCTTC. Protein sequence: CASSLVAPWSDEQFF.

The chain employs TRBV28 and TRBJ1-2, with 7 bases matching TRBD1. The CDR3 is 14 amino acids. Losses at the gene ends were 4 bases for V and 3 bases for J; bases not matched to a gene: 5. From germline, CDR1 is MDHEN and CDR2 SYDVKM. The CDR3 here is CASSSGQTYYGYTF. CDR3 nucleotide sequence: TGTGCCAGCAGTTCGGGACAGACCTACTATGGCTACACCTTC.

The J gene is TRBJ2-2, the V gene TRBV5-1, with a possible D match to TRBD1 (7 bases). Germline V gene data show CDR1 as SGHRS and CDR2 as YFSETQ. The CDR3 extends over 15 amino acids. Trimming took off 4 bases at V and 3 bases at J, with 13 bases between the two ends. CDR3: CASSKDRRDTGELFF. The CDR3, as DNA: TGCGCCAGCAGCAAGGACAGGAGGGACACCGGGGAGCTGTTTTTT.

A word on this clone: One junction end does not reproduce the germline sequence, and a read error may be involved. This sequence joins TRBV2 and TRBJ1-4, with 10 nucleotides matching TRBD1. CDR1 is SNHLY and CDR2 is FYNNEI in the germline V gene. The CDR3 extends over 13 amino acids. This chain's CDR3 is CASSVLTPGQGIF. The CDR3 region has the DNA TGTGCCAGCAGTGTCCTTACCCCGGGACAGGGGATTTTT.

The CDR3 DNA reads as TGCGCCAGCAGCCAACCCGGACAGAGGGAAAGGTACACCTTC. This gives the protein CASSQPGQRERYTF. The chain uses TRBV4-1 and TRBJ1-2; D possibly corresponds to TRBD1 (6 bases). V was pared by 2 bases and J by 11 bases, with 18 bases between. Germline loops: CDR1 MGHRA, CDR2 YSYEKL. The CDR3 consists of 14 residues.

J is TRBJ2-1 and V is TRBV9; D possibly corresponds to TRBD2 (5 bases). V lost 3 bases to trimming and J lost 3 bases, with 7 bases between them. The CDR3 consists of 13 residues. Germline V gene sequence: CDR1 SGDLS, CDR2 YYNGEE. The chain's CDR3 is CASSDRDYNEQFF. The DNA of the CDR3 is TGTGCCAGCAGCGATCGGGACTACAATGAGCAGTTCTTC.

The chain is built from TRBV11-2 and TRBJ2-1; 8 nucleotides match TRBD1. The V segment lost 6 bases and the J segment 2 bases; nucleotides outside the gene matches: 3. CDR3 length: 14 residues. From germline, CDR1 is SGHAT and CDR2 FQNNGV. The CDR3 DNA reads as TGTGCCAGCAGTCCAGGGGGCGCCTACAATGAGCAGTTCTTC. Protein product: CASSPGGAYNEQFF. The whole variable domain, remainder taken from reference TRBV11-2 and TRBJ2-1, is EAGVAQSPRYKIIEKRQSVAFWCNPISGHATLYWYQQILGQGPKLLIQFQNNGVVDDSQLPKDRFSAERLKGVDSTLKIQPAKLEDSAVYLCASSPGGAYNEQFFGPGTRLTVL.

In this sample, this clone turned up once. The chain is built from TRBV6-1 and TRBJ2-5; tentatively, D is TRBD1 (5 bases). The CDR3 consists of 16 residues. Deletions cut 0 bases from V and 2 bases from J, with 13 bases between. The germline V gene encodes CDR1 MNHNS and CDR2 SASEGT. The CDR3, as DNA: TGTGCCAGCAGTGAAGCGTTTACAGGCCTGCAAGAGACCCAGTACTTC. This gives the protein CASSEAFTGLQETQYF.

The chain couples TRBV18 to TRBJ1-5; the match to TRBD1 covers 9 bases. CDR1 KGHSH and CDR2 LQKENI come from the germline V gene. The CDR3 is 15 residues long. The ends lost 4 bases at V and 2 bases at J; junction bases unmatched: 3. DNA for the CDR3: TGTGCCAGCTCACAACGGACAGGGGGCAATCAGCCCCAGCATTTT. As protein: CASSQRTGGNQPQHF.

The chain couples TRBV6-5 to TRBJ1-2; D is perhaps TRBD1 (5 bases). The CDR3 is 12 amino acids. Germline V gives CDR1 MNHEY, CDR2 SVGAGI. V was pared by 6 bases and J by 8 bases, with 13 bases between. The CDR3 protein is CASSLTGGGYTF. CDR3 bases: TGTGCCAGCAGCCTTACAGGAGGGGGCTACACCTTC.

The V gene is TRBV7-9, the J gene TRBJ1-2; 8 bases are a match to TRBD1. The germline V gene has CDR1 SEHNR and CDR2 FQNEAQ (reference sequence). With V trimmed by 4 bases and J by 8 bases, 9 bases remained unmatched. CDR3 length equals 14 residues. CDR3 region: CASSWGDRGSGYTF. The DNA for the CDR3 is TGTGCCAGCAGCTGGGGAGACAGGGGTAGCGGCTACACCTTC.

The chain links TRBV6-2 or TRBV6-3 to TRBJ2-7, with 9 bases fitting TRBD1. V lost 5 bases, J lost 2 bases, and 4 bases stayed unmatched. This CDR3 has 14 residues. Germline CDR1 MNHEY, CDR2 SVGEGT. CDR3 DNA sequence: TGTGCCAGCAGTCGACAGGGGGAAGCCTACGAGCAGTACTTC. Encoded protein: CASSRQGEAYEQYF.

The rearrangement joins TRBV15 to TRBJ2-7, with 7 bases that match TRBD1. Germline-derived CDR1 and CDR2 are LNHNV and YYDKDF (reference sequence). V trimming: 5 bases; J trimming: 9 bases; junction bases outside the gene matches: 13. The CDR3 runs to 14 residues. The CDR3 spells CATSGGQVAEGQYF. The CDR3 DNA reads as TGTGCCACCAGCGGAGGACAGGTTGCCGAGGGGCAGTACTTC. The entire variable domain, with the rest obtained from reference TRBV15 and TRBJ2-7, is as follows: DAMVIQNPRYQVTQFGKPVTLSCSQTLNHNVMYWYQQKSSQAPKLLFHYYDKDFNNEADTPDNFQSRRPNTSFCFLDIRSPGLGDTAMYLCATSGGQVAEGQYFGPGTRLTVT.

J is TRBJ2-5 and V is TRBV28, with TRBD2 identical over 8 bases. Losses at the gene ends were 7 bases for V and 4 bases for J; bases not matched to a gene: 8. In germline, CDR1 is MDHEN, CDR2 SYDVKM. This CDR3 has 14 residues. The CDR3 bases are TGTGCCAGCACCCCGGGAGGGGCGCGAGAGACCCAGTACTTC. Translated: CASTPGGARETQYF.

The DNA of the CDR3 is TGTGCCAGCAGCGCCAGCCTTCTACTAGCTGGGAACGACGAGCAGTACTTC. Its protein is CASSASLLLAGNDEQYF. The rearrangement joins TRBV3-1 (or the pseudogene TRBV3-2) to TRBJ2-7; weak D call: TRBD2 (6 bases). The CDR3 runs 17 residues. The germline CDR1 and CDR2 sequences are LGHDT and YNNKEL (reference sequence). V was trimmed by 5 bases and J by 5 bases, leaving 25 bases between them.

In this sample, this clone turned up once. CDR3 sequence: CASSRDREAEAFF. The DNA for the CDR3 is TGTGCCAGCAGTCGGGACAGGGAGGCTGAAGCTTTCTTT. The chain recombines TRBV2 with TRBJ1-1, with 9 bases fitting TRBD1. The germline V gene has CDR1 SNHLY and CDR2 FYNNEI. The V segment lost 5 bases and the J segment 6 bases; nucleotides outside the gene matches: 4. The CDR3 contains 13 residues.

The chain couples TRBV5-1 to TRBJ2-3; 8 positions agree with TRBD1. The CDR3 length is 16 residues. The germline V gene has CDR1 SGHRS and CDR2 YFSETQ. V dropped 1 base and J dropped 2; count of bases not matched to a gene: 6. The CDR3 nucleotides read TGCGCCAGCAGCTTGACCGGGACAGGCCCCACAGATACGCAGTATTTT. Encoded protein: CASSLTGTGPTDTQYF.